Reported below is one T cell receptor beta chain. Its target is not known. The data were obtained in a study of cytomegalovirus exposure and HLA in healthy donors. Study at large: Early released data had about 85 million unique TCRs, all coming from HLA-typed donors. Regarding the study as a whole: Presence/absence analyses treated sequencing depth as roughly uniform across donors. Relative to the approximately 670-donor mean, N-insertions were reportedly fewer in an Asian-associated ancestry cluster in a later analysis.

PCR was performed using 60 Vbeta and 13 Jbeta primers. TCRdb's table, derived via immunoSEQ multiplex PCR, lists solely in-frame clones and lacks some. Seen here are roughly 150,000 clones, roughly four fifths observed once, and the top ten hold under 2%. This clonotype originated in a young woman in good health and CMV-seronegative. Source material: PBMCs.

The DNA of the CDR3 is TGCGCCAGCAGCTTGATAGCGGGAGGGAAGGTCAATGAGCAGTTCTTC. This translates into CASSLIAGGKVNEQFF. The chain is built from TRBV5-1 and TRBJ2-1; 11 bases align to TRBD2. V lost 1 base to trimming and J lost 6 bases; unmatched junction nucleotides: 6. The germline V gene encodes CDR1 SGHRS and CDR2 YFSETQ. The CDR3 runs 16 residues.